This T cell receptor (beta chain) was obtained from a study of blood T cell repertoires in COVID-19. Whole-study context: The cDNA or gDNA used as material had been derived from T cells, B-cell-depleted T cells, or PBMCs.

V was pared by 3 bases and J by 7 bases, with 10 bases of the junction left unmatched. Germline assignment: CDR1 GTSNPN and CDR2 SVGIG (reference sequence). The CDR3 has 14 amino acids. Measured with immunoSEQ multiplex PCR; TCRdb has only the in-frame clones, and not every one. The top ten clones hold approximately 0.81% of a sample with about 120,000 clones, 88% of them seen once. Sample: peripheral blood. This sequence was found in a woman aged 45-59 years with active or convalescent COVID-19. V is TRBV30 and J is TRBJ2-7; 9 bases are a match to TRBD1. This CDR3 reads CAWRVGTGWSEQYF. The DNA of the CDR3 is TGTGCCTGGAGGGTGGGGACAGGGTGGAGTGAGCAGTACTTC.